Sequencing of this T cell receptor beta chain was carried out in a study of T-cell memory formation after mild COVID-19. Findings and caveats of the study: Mainly CM and EM harbored the contracting CD4+ clones; mainly EMRA harbored the CD8+ ones.

MiXCR was run by TCRdb on the 5' RACE reads, yielding one entry per CDR3 protein. This table holds about 450,000 distinct CDR3 sequences, 23% found once. Concerning this clonotype itself: Antigen specificity is unknown.

Germline CDR1 KGHSH, CDR2 LQKENI. The ends were cut back, 6 bases at V and 0 bases at J, with 13 bases in the middle. This CDR3 contains 15 residues. V is TRBV18 and J is TRBJ2-3; no clear D gene. Sequenced sample: PBMCs or a T cell subset sorted from them (not recorded which). This clonotype was sampled from an adult woman who had mild COVID-19 (a few samples of this study predate the infection). Cell type and time point are not known. DNA for the CDR3: TGTGCCAGCTCCCCATGGCTGGAGAGCACAGATACGCAGTATTTT. Amino acid sequence: CASSPWLESTDTQYF.